The 32 T cell receptor beta chains below were found in one sample sequenced in a study of blood T cell repertoires in COVID-19. Here immunoSEQ multiplex PCR was the method, and the copy in TCRdb shows in-frame clones only, minus some. In the table there are hundreds of thousands of clones, 82% of which are singletons. The sequenced material came from peripheral blood. The receptor source for this set is a woman older than 75 with acute or convalescent COVID-19.

The chain recombines TRBV5-1 with TRBJ2-2, with 7 nucleotides matching TRBD2. The J segment lost 1 base and the V segment lost 1 base, leaving 4 bases of the junction unmatched. This CDR3 is built from 16 residues. Per the germline V gene, CDR1 is SGHRS and CDR2 is YFSETQ. The chain's CDR3 is CASSLLASGNTGELFF. The CDR3 bases are TGCGCCAGCAGCTTGTTGGCTAGCGGGAACACCGGGGAGCTGTTTTTT. The full variable domain, completed using reference TRBV5-1 and TRBJ2-2, is KAGVTQTPRYLIKTRGQQVTLSCSPISGHRSVSWYQQTPGQGLQFLFEYFSETQRNKGNFPGRFSGRQFSNSRSEMNVSTLELGDSALYLCASSLLASGNTGELFFGEGSRLTVL.

This sequence joins TRBV3-1 (or the pseudogene TRBV3-2) and TRBJ1-6; 7 bases agree with TRBD1. Losses at the gene ends were 1 base for V and 10 bases for J; bases not matched to a gene: 7. Germline CDR1 LGHDT, CDR2 YNNKEL (reference sequence). This CDR3 comprises 15 residues. The chain's CDR3 is CASSQAAGGKSPLHF. CDR3 nucleotide sequence: TGTGCCAGCAGCCAAGCAGCAGGGGGGAAATCACCCCTCCACTTT.

This clone was counted a single time. The rearrangement links TRBV9 to TRBJ2-3; D gene ambiguous. Germline CDR1 is SGDLS and CDR2 is YYNGEE. The V end was cut by 0 bases, the J end by 5 bases, with 7 bases between. The CDR3 is made up of 13 amino acids. The CDR3 DNA follows: TGTGCCAGCAGCGTAGGACTGGGAGATACGCAGTATTTT. Encoded protein: CASSVGLGDTQYF.

The genes are TRBV9 and TRBJ2-1, with 8 bases fitting TRBD2. Trimming took 3 bases from V and 2 from J; bases not matched to a gene: 7. From germline, CDR1 is SGDLS and CDR2 YYNGEE. There are 16 residues in the CDR3. The CDR3 is CASSAPGTRAYNEQFF. The CDR3 nucleotides are TGTGCCAGCAGCGCCCCCGGGACTAGAGCCTACAATGAGCAGTTCTTC.

This clone appeared once. The chain is built from TRBV5-4 and TRBJ2-3; 11 positions match TRBD2. This CDR3 is built from 19 residues. V trimming: 2 bases; J trimming: 1 base; junction bases outside the gene matches: 12. The germline V gene encodes CDR1 SGHNT and CDR2 YYREEE (reference sequence). The CDR3: CASSFSLAGGPGGTDTQYF. For the CDR3, the DNA is TGTGCCAGCAGCTTTTCGTTAGCGGGGGGGCCCGGGGGCACAGATACGCAGTATTTT.

This clone was detected once. The chain carries TRBV5-4 and TRBJ2-7; 15 nucleotides match TRBD2. The trim removed 4 bases at V and 3 bases at J, leaving 5 bases unmatched. This CDR3 has 16 residues. Germline V CDR1 and CDR2: SGHNT, YYREEE (reference sequence). The CDR3 reads CASSAGLAGGNYEQYF. DNA for the CDR3: TGTGCCAGCAGCGCGGGACTAGCGGGGGGTAACTACGAGCAGTACTTC.

The chain uses TRBV19 and TRBJ2-5; 10 bases are shared with TRBD1. Germline CDR1 is LNHDA and CDR2 is SQIVND (reference sequence). With 6 bases clipped from V and 4 bases from J, the junction kept 5 bases outside the gene matches. The CDR3 runs 14 residues. Written as DNA, the CDR3 is TGTGCCAGTAGCGAGGGACAGGGGCGAGAGACCCAGTACTTC. Encoded protein: CASSEGQGRETQYF.

V gene TRBV12-3 or TRBV12-4 combines with J gene TRBJ1-5; maybe TRBD1 (5 bases). The CDR3 totals 13 residues. V dropped 7 bases and J dropped 1 base, with 8 bases sitting between them. CDR3 region: CASTRASNQPQHF. DNA for the CDR3: TGTGCCAGCACCAGGGCGAGCAATCAGCCCCAGCATTTT.

This chain joins TRBV14 and TRBJ2-2; no definite D call. From germline, CDR1 is SGHDN and CDR2 FVKESK. The germline V and J ends were trimmed by 1 base and 1 base, with 7 bases remaining between them. The CDR3 length is 15 residues. CDR3 loop: CASSQVQRNTGELFF. CDR3 DNA sequence: TGTGCCAGCAGCCAAGTCCAGCGGAACACCGGGGAGCTGTTTTTT.

The rearrangement links TRBV9 to TRBJ2-3; D may be TRBD2 (6 bases). Germline values: CDR1 SGDLS, CDR2 YYNGEE. The CDR3 covers 15 residues. V was clipped by 3 bases and J by 2 bases, with 13 bases between them. CDR3 DNA sequence: TGTGCCAGCAGCGGCACTAGCCTGCCCACAGATACGCAGTATTTT. It encodes CASSGTSLPTDTQYF.

The chain joins TRBV7-2 to TRBJ2-7; 8 bases are a match to TRBD1. The CDR3 extends over 15 amino acids. Unmatched junction bases numbered 8, after V lost 5 bases and J lost 2 bases. Germline V gene sequence: CDR1 SGHTA, CDR2 FQGNSA. CDR3 residues: CASSISTGGAYEQYF. In nucleotides, the CDR3 is TGTGCCAGCAGCATTAGTACAGGGGGAGCCTACGAGCAGTACTTC.

As concerns this clone: Distinct nucleotide sequences in the sample also encode this CDR3. The chain has TRBV18 and TRBJ2-1; 8 bases agree with TRBD2. The V gene's germline CDR1 is KGHSH and CDR2 LQKENI. The CDR3 is made up of 14 amino acids. The trim removed 2 bases at V and 8 bases at J, leaving 5 bases unmatched. In DNA form, the CDR3 reads TGTGCCAGCTCACCAGGACTAGCTTCGGATGAGCAGTTCTTC. This encodes CASSPGLASDEQFF.

Details on this clone: This specimen includes other DNA sequences encoding the same CDR3. V usage is TRBV5-1 and J usage is TRBJ2-3, with 11 positions matching TRBD1. J lost 5 bases, V lost 4 bases, and 3 bases had no gene match. Germline V gene lookup returns CDR1 SGHRS and CDR2 YFSETQ. The CDR3 loop spans 14 amino acids. The CDR3 here is CASSTGTGGDTQYF. In nucleotides, the CDR3 is TGCGCCAGCAGCACTGGGACAGGGGGAGATACGCAGTATTTT.

This clone was picked up a small number of times. The chain combines TRBV5-1 with TRBJ2-1; 10 bases map to TRBD2. Per the germline V gene, CDR1 is SGHRS and CDR2 is YFSETQ. There are 15 residues in the CDR3. V lost 4 bases to trimming and J lost 5 bases; unmatched junction nucleotides: 6. The chain's CDR3 is CASSRLLAGNNEQFF. CDR3 coding DNA: TGCGCCAGCAGCCGACTACTAGCGGGAAACAATGAGCAGTTCTTC.

The table lists this clone with a few counts. The chain links TRBV5-8 to TRBJ2-7, with TRBD1 matching 10 bases. Trimming took 4 bases from V and 1 from J; bases not matched to a gene: 8. The CDR3 sequence is 16 residues long. Per the germline V gene, CDR1 is SGHTS and CDR2 is YDEGEE. The CDR3 region is CASSGLRDRGSYEQYF. CDR3 in DNA: TGTGCCAGCAGCGGACTAAGGGACAGGGGATCCTACGAGCAGTACTTC.

The chain links TRBV20-1 to TRBJ1-2; unclear D gene. The CDR3 totals 13 residues. CDR1 is DFQATT and CDR2 is SNEGSKA in the germline V gene (reference sequence). V shed 3 bases and J shed 3 bases, with 11 bases lying between them. This chain's CDR3 is CSASLPGDYGYTF. The DNA for the CDR3 is TGCAGTGCTAGTTTACCCGGGGACTATGGCTACACCTTC.

The gene calls are TRBV11-2 and TRBJ1-1; the match to TRBD1 covers 7 bases. CDR1 and CDR2 (germline): SGHAT, FQNNGV. Germline trimming cut 1 base from V and 1 base from J; bases unmatched to any gene: 3. There are 15 residues in the CDR3. The CDR3 DNA reads TGTGCCAGCAGCTTAGTTCGGACAGGGAACACTGAAGCTTTCTTT. It yields the protein CASSLVRTGNTEAFF.

The chain employs TRBV7-2 and TRBJ1-4, with unresolved D. Trimming took off 8 bases at V and 4 bases at J, with 5 bases between the two ends. This CDR3 has 11 amino acids. The germline gives CDR1 SGHTA, CDR2 FQGNSA. CDR3 nucleotides: TGTGCCAGCCGTCTTAATGAAAAACTGTTTTTT. Its protein is CASRLNEKLFF.

The genes are TRBV9 and TRBJ2-5; tentatively, D is TRBD2 (6 bases). Between the trimmed V and J ends, which lost 0 bases and 5 bases, there was a span of 14 bases. CDR1 SGDLS and CDR2 YYNGEE come from the germline V gene. This CDR3 has 15 amino acids. This chain's CDR3 is CASSVAAGRMETQYF. CDR3 DNA: TGTGCCAGCAGCGTAGCGGCAGGGAGGATGGAGACCCAGTACTTC.

The chain recombines TRBV7-2 with TRBJ1-5, with D possibly matching TRBD1 (6 bases). V lost 2 bases and J lost 4, with 12 bases in between. This CDR3 spans 15 amino acids. Germline V gene lookup returns CDR1 SGHTA and CDR2 FQGNSA. The CDR3 sequence: CASSLSAGANQPQHF. Here the CDR3 DNA reads TGTGCCAGCAGCTTATCGGCAGGGGCAAATCAGCCCCAGCATTTT.

This sequence joins TRBV4-2 and TRBJ2-2; 8 positions match TRBD2. This CDR3 is 16 amino acids long. In germline, CDR1 is LGHNA, CDR2 YNFKEQ. Trimming removed 2 bases from V and 5 bases from J; junction bases left unmatched: 7. The CDR3 sequence: CASSQLGTRETGELFF. CDR3 bases: TGTGCCAGCAGCCAACTCGGGACTAGGGAAACCGGGGAGCTGTTTTTT.

This rearrangement joins TRBV6-2 or TRBV6-3 to TRBJ1-1; no definite D call. CDR1 is MNHEY, CDR2 SVGEGT, per germline. The germline V and J ends were trimmed by 0 bases and 4 bases, with 9 bases remaining between them. CDR3 size: 14 residues. Here the CDR3 DNA reads TGTGCCAGCAGTTACTCGAATAGAGTCACTGAAGCTTTCTTT. Translation: CASSYSNRVTEAFF.

V gene TRBV29-1 combines with J gene TRBJ1-2; 10 bases map to TRBD1. V shed 4 bases, J shed 4 bases, and the junction held 18 bases outside the gene matches. The CDR3 is 18 amino acids. Germline lookup yields CDR1 SQVTM and CDR2 ANQGSEA. The DNA for the CDR3 is TGCAGCGTTGGAGAGTCGGTCCGGGACAGGGGTCGCCCCTATGGCTACACCTTC. It yields the protein CSVGESVRDRGRPYGYTF.

This chain connects TRBV28 to TRBJ1-6, with 7 nucleotides matching TRBD1. This CDR3 region has 17 residues. Unmatched junction bases numbered 13, after V lost 6 bases and J lost 5 bases. Germline V lookup: CDR1 MDHEN, CDR2 SYDVKM. This CDR3 reads CASRGRWTGNNNSPLHF. The CDR3 region has the DNA TGTGCCAGCAGGGGACGTTGGACAGGAAACAATAATTCACCCCTCCACTTT. The whole variable domain, filled in from reference TRBV28 and TRBJ1-6, reads DVKVTQSSRYLVKRTGEKVFLECVQDMDHENMFWYRQDPGLGLRLIYFSYDVKMKEKGDIPEGYSVSREKKERFSLILESASTNQTSMYLCASRGRWTGNNNSPLHFGNGTRLTVT.

The CDR3 nucleotides read TGCGCCAGCAGGATCCCGACTAGCGGTGCTAGCACAGATACGCAGTATTTT. This translates into CASRIPTSGASTDTQYF. This chain links TRBV5-1 with TRBJ2-3; 9 bases are a match to TRBD2. Germline CDR1 and CDR2: SGHRS and YFSETQ. With V trimmed by 5 bases and J by 0 bases, 10 bases remained unmatched. CDR3 length equals 17 residues.

The rearrangement joins TRBV6-5 to TRBJ2-7; 8 bases agree with TRBD1. Losses at the gene ends were 6 bases for V and 7 bases for J; bases not matched to a gene: 14. The CDR3 loop spans 15 amino acids. Looked up from germline, CDR1 is MNHEY and CDR2 is SVGAGI. Here the CDR3 DNA reads TGTGCCAGCAGACGCGGACAGGGCCGACTAGATGAGCAGTACTTC. Residues: CASRRGQGRLDEQYF.

This chain's CDR3 is CAISESAPGYEAFF. The CDR3 DNA follows: TGTGCCATCAGTGAGTCCGCTCCGGGATATGAAGCTTTCTTT. The chain employs TRBV10-3 and TRBJ1-1, with unresolved D. V was cut by 0 bases and J by 7 bases, with 12 bases left in between. The CDR3 spans 14 residues. CDR1 and CDR2 from the germline V gene are ENHRY and SYGVKD.

The rearrangement joins TRBV18 to TRBJ2-2, with D unclear. The V gene's germline CDR1 is KGHSH and CDR2 LQKENI. CDR3 length: 18 residues. Trimming took off 1 base at V and 0 bases at J, with 15 bases between the two ends. CDR3 DNA: TGTGCCAGCTCACCACGAGGCATTGTTCCCCCGAACACCGGGGAGCTGTTTTTT. It specifies CASSPRGIVPPNTGELFF. The full variable domain, rest sourced from reference TRBV18 and TRBJ2-2, is NAGVMQNPRHLVRRRGQEARLRCSPMKGHSHVYWYRQLPEEGLKFMVYLQKENIIDESGMPKERFSAEFPKEGPSILRIQQVVRGDSAAYFCASSPRGIVPPNTGELFFGEGSRLTVL.

The genes are TRBV5-1 and TRBJ2-2; 9 positions agree with TRBD2. The V segment lost 0 bases and the J segment 2 bases; nucleotides outside the gene matches: 2. Germline V gene data show CDR1 as SGHRS and CDR2 as YFSETQ. CDR3 size: 16 residues. The CDR3 sequence: CASSLAAGGNTGELFF. CDR3 nucleotide sequence: TGCGCCAGCAGCTTGGCAGCGGGGGGTAACACCGGGGAGCTGTTTTTT.

This sequence joins TRBV12-3 or TRBV12-4 and TRBJ2-3; D is perhaps TRBD1 (6 bases). CDR3 length: 13 amino acids. The V end lost 8 bases, the J end lost 1 base, and 10 bases lay between the germline ends. As DNA, the CDR3 is TGTGCCAGCTGGGGGCGGGGCACAGATACGCAGTATTTT. This translates into CASWGRGTDTQYF.

This chain links TRBV15 with TRBJ2-2, with unresolved D. Germline CDR1 reads LNHNV; CDR2 reads YYDKDF (reference sequence). This CDR3 has 14 amino acids. V was clipped by 1 base and J by 13 bases, with 16 bases between them. The CDR3 bases are TGTGCCACCAGCAGAGGATTTGAGGCGCTGGGGCTGTTTTTT. This codes for CATSRGFEALGLFF.

Comment on this clone: The junction departs from the called germline gene at one end, perhaps through a read error. The chain couples TRBV6-5 to TRBJ2-7; the D is unclear. CDR1 is MNHEY, CDR2 SVGAGI, per germline. CDR3 length: 14 residues. The CDR3 DNA follows: TGTGCCAGCAGTTACTCTAGAGATGCGGTGGTACTACACTTC. Translating it yields CASSYSRDAVVLHF.